This T cell receptor beta chain was profiled in a study of regulatory T cells in long-lasting Graves disease. This CDR3 region has 14 residues. CDR1 and CDR2 from the germline V gene are SGHVS and FQNEAQ. After removal of 4 bases from V and 8 bases from J, the junction contained 5 bases not matched to a gene. As for time point: newly diagnosed GD, antithyroid drugs for less than 3 months. The TCR library was prepared using RNA isolated from PBMCs. The TCR beta library used iRepertoire HTBI primers with Arm-PCR amplification of CDR3. Using its own MiXCR run on the multiplex PCR reads, TCRdb lists one record per CDR3 protein. The sample has about 530,000 distinct CDR3 sequences; 15% to 20% are singletons. Notes on this clonotype: The antigen is not known.

Study outcomes and limitations: A greater number of public clonotypes (2,741) was shared by persistent patients than by new patients (around 960).

The same specimen was also included in a second study, on T cells in Graves' hyperthyroidism and ophthalmopathy. That paper adds: The HTBI set primed first-round TCR CDR3 RT-PCR. Separating ophthalmopathy from stable hyperthyroidism was achieved by a 13 V-J model.

The sequence was obtained from a middle-aged woman with Graves disease. The chain is built from TRBV7-8 and TRBJ1-4; 9 bases match TRBD1. Sequencing was performed on peripheral blood mononuclear cells (PBMCs), taken at new diagnosis, from a patient treated with antithyroid drugs. CDR3 coding DNA: TGTGCCAGCAGCTGGGGACAGGGAAAAGAAAAACTGTTTTTT. It specifies CASSWGQGKEKLFF. Together with reference TRBV7-8 and TRBJ1-4, the CDR3 gives the full variable domain: GAGVSQSPRYKVAKRGQDVALRCDPISGHVSLFWYQQALGQGPEFLTYFQNEAQLDKSGLPSDRFFAERPEGSVSTLKIQRTQQEDSAVYLCASSWGQGKEKLFFGSGTQLSVL.